Following are 16 T cell receptor beta chains from one sample sequenced in a study of cytotoxic CD8 clonotypes in ibrutinib-treated CLL. The protocol was immunoSEQ multiplex PCR, while the TCRdb copy is restricted to in-frame clones and leaves out a portion. The sample has more than 200,000 clones, 75% to 80% seen once. Sequencing was performed on PBMCs, taken after 12 months of ibrutinib treatment. The source of these receptors is a human donor with chronic lymphocytic leukemia.

The chain employs TRBV21-1 and TRBJ1-5. TRBV21-1 is assigned pseudogene status. CDR3 size: 14 residues. CDR3 in DNA: TGTGCCAGCTCTCCCGGGATTTTCAATCAGCCCCAGCATTTT. As protein: CASSPGIFNQPQHF.

The J gene is TRBJ2-1, the V gene TRBV7-9; a possible D gene is TRBD2 (6 bases). Germline CDR1 and CDR2: SEHNR and FQNEAQ (reference sequence). The CDR3 totals 13 residues. Trimming took 5 bases from V and 12 from J, leaving 17 bases between them. The CDR3, as DNA: TGTGCCAGCAGCCCACGGGACTCGCGAGCGCAGTTCTTC. Its translation: CASSPRDSRAQFF.

The chain has TRBV2 and TRBJ2-5, with D maybe TRBD2 (5 bases). V gave up 7 bases and J gave up 5 bases, with 14 bases separating them. CDR1 is SNHLY and CDR2 is FYNNEI in the germline V gene. This CDR3 is built from 13 residues. CDR3 residues: CASTVDGVETQYF. CDR3 DNA: TGTGCCAGCACGGTGGACGGGGTGGAGACCCAGTACTTC.

Only a few counts were recorded for this clone. The gene calls are TRBV25-1 and TRBJ2-7; the match to TRBD2 covers 8 bases. V was clipped by 2 bases and J by 6 bases; unmatched bases: 3. The CDR3 totals 13 residues. Germline V gene sequence: CDR1 MGHDK, CDR2 SYGVNS. Here the CDR3 DNA reads TGTGCCAGCAGTGAAGGCGGGAGGACCGAGCAGTACTTC. Translated: CASSEGGRTEQYF.

The rearrangement uses TRBV2 and TRBJ2-1; D might be TRBD1 (5 bases). The V gene lost 7 bases and the J gene lost 0 bases, with 16 bases spanning the gap. CDR1 SNHLY and CDR2 FYNNEI come from the germline V gene. The CDR3 length is 16 residues. This CDR3 reads CASIPTGPSSYNEQFF. CDR3 in DNA: TGTGCCAGCATTCCTACAGGACCTAGCTCCTACAATGAGCAGTTCTTC.

CDR3 coding DNA: TGTGCCAGCAGCTCTAGACTAGCGGGAGATAATGAGCAGTTCTTC. Amino acid sequence: CASSSRLAGDNEQFF. The V and J genes are TRBV5-5 and TRBJ2-1; 12 bases align to TRBD2. The germline gives CDR1 SGHKS, CDR2 YYEKEE (reference sequence). V lost 3 bases, J lost 7 bases, and 5 bases stayed unmatched. CDR3 length: 15 amino acids.

CDR3 residues: CASSYSGPVYNSPLHF. Here the CDR3 DNA reads TGTGCCAGCAGTTACTCGGGGCCAGTCTATAATTCACCCCTCCACTTT. The V and J genes are TRBV6-5 and TRBJ1-6; TRBD1 might be the D (5 bases). Trimming left V 0 bases short and J 3 bases short, with 9 bases between. Per germline, CDR1 MNHEY and CDR2 SVGAGI. The CDR3 is made up of 16 amino acids.

The genes are TRBV18 and TRBJ2-3; a weak D match, TRBD1 (6 bases). The CDR3 contains 15 residues. Trimming left V 0 bases short and J 1 base short, with 8 bases between. Germline lookup yields CDR1 KGHSH and CDR2 LQKENI. CDR3 coding DNA: TGTGCCAGCTCACCACCCAGGGGAGGCACAGATACGCAGTATTTT. It translates to CASSPPRGGTDTQYF.

V gene TRBV15 combines with J gene TRBJ2-7, with 8 bases identical to TRBD1. V lost 3 bases, J lost 6 bases, and 7 bases stayed unmatched. Germline CDR1 is LNHNV and CDR2 is YYDKDF (reference sequence). The CDR3 sequence is 14 residues long. The CDR3 sequence is CATSREGTGREQYF. DNA of the CDR3: TGTGCCACCAGCAGGGAAGGGACAGGCCGCGAGCAGTACTTC. The full variable domain, its missing parts supplied by reference TRBV15 and TRBJ2-7, is DAMVIQNPRYQVTQFGKPVTLSCSQTLNHNVMYWYQQKSSQAPKLLFHYYDKDFNNEADTPDNFQSRRPNTSFCFLDIRSPGLGDTAMYLCATSREGTGREQYFGPGTRLTVT.

This rearrangement joins TRBV28 to TRBJ2-1, with TRBD2 matching 11 bases. The CDR3 totals 16 residues. Germline CDR1 MDHEN, CDR2 SYDVKM. V shed 4 bases, J shed 7 bases, and the junction held 9 bases outside the gene matches. CDR3 nucleotides: TGTGCCAGCAGTTCCCTACTAGCGGGGGTTTTTAATGAGCAGTTCTTC. Its translation is CASSSLLAGVFNEQFF.

The V and J genes are TRBV7-9 and TRBJ1-6; D is unclear. Germline V CDR1 and CDR2: SEHNR, FQNEAQ (reference sequence). Trimming took off 1 base at V and 5 bases at J, with 12 bases between the two ends. This CDR3 has 16 amino acids. CDR3 DNA sequence: TGTGCCAGCAGCTTAGTGGCGCCGCGGGATAATTCACCCCTCCACTTT. Translated, it gives CASSLVAPRDNSPLHF.

The chain has TRBV9 and TRBJ2-1, with D maybe TRBD2 (6 bases). Looked up from germline, CDR1 is SGDLS and CDR2 is YYNGEE. This CDR3 comprises 16 residues. V gave up 3 bases and J gave up 5 bases, with 18 bases separating them. CDR3 sequence reads: CASSDGGGTLDNEQFF. The CDR3 DNA is TGTGCCAGCAGCGATGGTGGGGGGACGCTTGACAATGAGCAGTTCTTC.

This clone was picked up one time. The chain carries TRBV9 and TRBJ2-7; tentatively, D is TRBD1 or TRBD2 (5 bases each). The V gene lost 2 bases and the J gene lost 6 bases, with 15 bases spanning the gap. From germline, CDR1 is SGDLS and CDR2 YYNGEE. The CDR3 totals 14 residues. The CDR3 nucleotides read TGTGCCAGCAGCGTCGGGACGGGGAACGGCGAGCAGTACTTC. This gives the protein CASSVGTGNGEQYF.

The J gene is TRBJ2-7, the V gene TRBV7-9; D unresolved. This CDR3 spans 13 amino acids. Looked up from germline, CDR1 is SEHNR and CDR2 is FQNEAQ (reference sequence). V lost 5 bases and J 3 bases, leaving 11 bases between the germline ends. CDR3 protein: CASSPEWVYEQYF. In DNA form, the CDR3 reads TGTGCCAGCAGCCCCGAGTGGGTCTACGAGCAGTACTTC.

V and J are TRBV5-4 and TRBJ2-5, with D tentatively TRBD2 (5 bases). The germline CDR1 and CDR2 sequences are SGHNT and YYREEE (reference sequence). The CDR3 runs 15 residues. Deletions cut 1 base from V and 3 bases from J, with 13 bases between. The CDR3, as DNA: TGTGCCAGCAGCTTGATGGAGGCAACTAAAGAGACCCAGTACTTC. Translation: CASSLMEATKETQYF.

The chain carries TRBV28 and TRBJ1-2; a weak D match, TRBD1 (6 bases). The CDR3 is 17 amino acids. Germline-derived CDR1 and CDR2 are MDHEN and SYDVKM. Trimming took off 5 bases at V and 4 bases at J, with 23 bases between the two ends. This chain's CDR3 is CASSRTTPNRGVYGYTF. In DNA form, the CDR3 reads TGTGCCAGCAGTCGCACGACGCCTAATAGGGGGGTCTATGGCTACACCTTC.